These T cell receptor beta chains were read from a single sample in a study of shared clonotypes between healthy human individuals. Repertoires were generated with immunoSEQ multiplex PCR, while TCRdb's copy carries only in-frame clones and drops some. The table has more than 2 million clones, roughly 94% seen once. The specimen was naive CD4+ T cells sorted from blood. Receptors were obtained from a man aged 18 to 29 in good health. Both conserved end residues are part of each CDR3. The D gene is left open where the match is weak. Only part of the rows carry a size: once, few, many, or a class if the clone is expanded.

v_gene: TRBV12-5; j_gene: TRBJ2-7; abundance: .; d_gene: .; CDR3aa: CASGLAGLSYEQYF; CDR3nt: TGTGCTAGTGGTTTGGCAGGCCTTTCCTACGAGCAGTACTTC
v_gene: TRBV7-9; j_gene: TRBJ1-2; abundance: once; d_gene: TRBD1; CDR3aa: CASSLATLGQGWVGYTF; CDR3nt: TGTGCCAGCAGCTTAGCGACCCTCGGACAGGGCTGGGTTGGCTACACCTTC
v_gene: TRBV6-1; j_gene: TRBJ1-4; abundance: once; d_gene: .; CDR3aa: CASSAGDNNEKLFF; CDR3nt: TGTGCCAGCAGCGCAGGGGATAATAATGAAAAACTGTTTTTT
v_gene: TRBV11-1; j_gene: TRBJ2-5; abundance: .; d_gene: .; CDR3aa: CASSLEEEGHQETQYF; CDR3nt: TGTGCCAGCAGCTTAGAGGAGGAGGGGCACCAAGAGACCCAGTACTTC
v_gene: TRBV20-1; j_gene: TRBJ2-5; abundance: .; d_gene: .; CDR3aa: CSGARGETQYF; CDR3nt: TGCAGTGGCGCTAGGGGAGAGACCCAGTACTTC
v_gene: TRBV7-2; j_gene: TRBJ1-1; abundance: .; d_gene: TRBD1; CDR3aa: CASSPGTAEAFF; CDR3nt: TGTGCCAGCAGCCCCGGGACAGCCGAAGCTTTCTTT
v_gene: TRBV5-4; j_gene: TRBJ2-5; abundance: .; d_gene: TRBD2; CDR3aa: CASSSTTSGPKETQYF; CDR3nt: TGTGCCAGCAGCTCGACCACTAGCGGGCCTAAGGAGACCCAGTACTTC
v_gene: TRBV6-1; j_gene: TRBJ1-2; abundance: .; d_gene: TRBD1; CDR3aa: CASSGDRFGGYTF; CDR3nt: TGTGCCAGCAGCGGGGACAGGTTTGGTGGCTACACCTTC
v_gene: TRBV28; j_gene: TRBJ1-5; abundance: once; d_gene: .; CDR3aa: CASSLPPIQPQHF; CDR3nt: TGTGCCAGCAGTTTACCCCCCATTCAGCCCCAGCATTTT
v_gene: TRBV2; j_gene: TRBJ2-3; abundance: .; d_gene: .; CDR3aa: CASSAARGAADTQYF; CDR3nt: TGTGCCAGCAGTGCAGCAAGGGGGGCCGCAGATACGCAGTATTTT
v_gene: TRBV6-5; j_gene: TRBJ2-7; abundance: .; d_gene: .; CDR3aa: CASSVQGSYEQYF; CDR3nt: TGTGCCAGCAGCGTACAGGGTTCCTACGAGCAGTACTTC
v_gene: TRBV7-9; j_gene: TRBJ1-1; abundance: .; d_gene: .; CDR3aa: CASSLVRGPRDTEAFF; CDR3nt: TGTGCCAGCAGCTTAGTCCGGGGGCCTCGGGACACTGAAGCTTTCTTT
v_gene: TRBV29-1; j_gene: TRBJ2-7; abundance: .; d_gene: .; CDR3aa: CSAGAGTGLSYEQYF; CDR3nt: TGCAGCGCTGGGGCGGGGACGGGGTTGTCCTACGAGCAGTACTTC
v_gene: TRBV5-1; j_gene: TRBJ1-1; abundance: .; d_gene: TRBD1; CDR3aa: CASSVSSDRTNTEAFF; CDR3nt: TGCGCCAGCAGCGTCTCCTCGGACAGGACGAACACTGAAGCTTTCTTT
v_gene: TRBV28; j_gene: TRBJ1-2; abundance: .; d_gene: .; CDR3aa: CASSVEDGLSYGYTF; CDR3nt: TGTGCCAGCAGCGTAGAGGACGGTTTGAGCTATGGCTACACCTTC
v_gene: TRBV10-1; j_gene: TRBJ1-2; abundance: few; d_gene: .; CDR3aa: CASSERRGYGYTF; CDR3nt: TGCGCCAGCAGTGAGAGGCGCGGCTATGGCTACACCTTC
v_gene: TRBV7-6; j_gene: TRBJ2-2; abundance: .; d_gene: .; CDR3aa: CASSLAVRSGTGELFF; CDR3nt: TGTGCCAGCAGCTTAGCGGTTCGGAGCGGCACCGGGGAGCTGTTTTTT
v_gene: TRBV19; j_gene: TRBJ1-2; abundance: .; d_gene: .; CDR3aa: CASSISPRRVDGYTF; CDR3nt: TGTGCCAGTAGTATATCTCCGCGAAGGGTTGATGGCTACACCTTC
v_gene: TRBV7-2; j_gene: TRBJ2-7; abundance: .; d_gene: .; CDR3aa: CASSSRVSYEQYF; CDR3nt: TGTGCCAGCAGCTCGCGGGTCTCCTACGAGCAGTACTTC
v_gene: TRBV5-1; j_gene: TRBJ2-3; abundance: .; d_gene: TRBD2; CDR3aa: CASSSTSGTDTQYF; CDR3nt: TGCGCCAGCAGCTCTACTAGCGGTACAGATACGCAGTATTTT
v_gene: TRBV30; j_gene: TRBJ1-6; abundance: once; d_gene: .; CDR3aa: CAWGGWAAAGVAHSPLHF; CDR3nt: TGTGCCTGGGGAGGGTGGGCCGCGGCAGGGGTTGCTCATTCACCCCTCCACTTT
v_gene: TRBV5-4; j_gene: TRBJ1-1; abundance: .; d_gene: .; CDR3aa: CASSLKGVAEAFF; CDR3nt: TGTGCCAGCAGCTTGAAGGGGGTGGCTGAAGCTTTCTTT
v_gene: TRBV29-1; j_gene: TRBJ2-3; abundance: .; d_gene: .; CDR3aa: CSVSPLFRGTDTQYF; CDR3nt: TGCAGCGTTAGTCCCCTATTCCGGGGCACAGATACGCAGTATTTT
v_gene: TRBV5-6; j_gene: TRBJ1-6; abundance: .; d_gene: .; CDR3aa: CASSAGGGSYNSPLHF; CDR3nt: TGTGCCAGCAGCGCGGGTGGGGGTTCCTATAATTCACCCCTCCACTTT
v_gene: TRBV7-9; j_gene: TRBJ1-1; abundance: .; d_gene: .; CDR3aa: CASSLRLDRNTEAFF; CDR3nt: TGTGCCAGCAGCTTACGACTGGACAGGAACACTGAAGCTTTCTTT
v_gene: TRBV5-4; j_gene: TRBJ2-7; abundance: .; d_gene: .; CDR3aa: CASSPGRTYEQYF; CDR3nt: TGTGCCAGCAGTCCCGGAAGAACCTACGAGCAGTACTTC
v_gene: TRBV2; j_gene: TRBJ1-1; abundance: .; d_gene: TRBD1; CDR3aa: CASRLRDRPLNTEAFF; CDR3nt: TGTGCCAGCAGACTTCGGGACAGGCCTTTGAACACTGAAGCTTTCTTT
v_gene: TRBV9; j_gene: TRBJ2-3; abundance: .; d_gene: .; CDR3aa: CAGSRGGLRTDTQYF; CDR3nt: TGTGCCGGGTCCCGCGGGGGCCTCCGCACAGATACGCAGTATTTT
v_gene: TRBV7-8; j_gene: TRBJ2-1; abundance: .; d_gene: .; CDR3aa: CASSSRPGDNEQFF; CDR3nt: TGTGCCAGCAGCTCGAGACCAGGGGACAATGAGCAGTTCTTC
v_gene: TRBV5-1; j_gene: TRBJ2-6; abundance: .; d_gene: .; CDR3aa: CASSLGQGFSGANVLTF; CDR3nt: TGCGCCAGCAGCTTGGGCCAGGGCTTCTCTGGGGCCAACGTCCTGACTTTC
v_gene: TRBV6-1; j_gene: TRBJ1-2; abundance: .; d_gene: .; CDR3aa: CASSELPRYTF; CDR3nt: TGTGCCAGCAGTGAATTGCCGCGGTACACCTTC
v_gene: TRBV10-1; j_gene: TRBJ2-4; abundance: .; d_gene: TRBD2; CDR3aa: CASSESGLGIQYF; CDR3nt: TGCGCCAGCAGTGAGTCGGGACTAGGCATTCAGTACTTC
v_gene: TRBV10-3; j_gene: TRBJ2-2; abundance: .; d_gene: TRBD2; CDR3aa: CAISDPAGVTNTGELFF; CDR3nt: TGTGCCATCAGTGACCCAGCGGGGGTTACGAACACCGGGGAGCTGTTTTTT
v_gene: TRBV7-9; j_gene: TRBJ2-5; abundance: .; d_gene: TRBD2; CDR3aa: CASRSAGGQETQYF; CDR3nt: TGTGCCAGCAGATCAGCGGGGGGTCAAGAGACCCAGTACTTC
v_gene: TRBV11-2; j_gene: TRBJ2-7; abundance: .; d_gene: .; CDR3aa: CASSFPMTGEDSYEQYF; CDR3nt: TGTGCCAGCAGCTTCCCAATGACAGGCGAAGACTCCTACGAGCAGTACTTC
v_gene: TRBV7-3; j_gene: TRBJ2-3; abundance: .; d_gene: TRBD1; CDR3aa: CASGSDRGISTDTQYF; CDR3nt: TGTGCCAGCGGCTCCGACAGGGGCATCAGCACAGATACGCAGTATTTT
v_gene: TRBV5-6; j_gene: TRBJ1-6; abundance: .; d_gene: TRBD1; CDR3aa: CASSDFTGTEGSPLHF; CDR3nt: TGTGCCAGCAGCGACTTCACCGGGACAGAGGGTTCACCCCTCCACTTT